Listed here are 21 T cell receptor beta chains from one sample, sequenced in a study of blood T cell repertoires in COVID-19. TCRdb keeps only in-frame clones here, not all; method: immunoSEQ multiplex PCR. The sample includes around 150,000 clones, over 80% of them seen just once. Sequencing input: peripheral blood. These receptors came from a man in his sixties with active or convalescent COVID-19.

V gene TRBV19 combines with J gene TRBJ1-5, with D possibly matching TRBD1 (5 bases). The CDR3 is 15 amino acids. The germline V gene has CDR1 LNHDA and CDR2 SQIVND (reference sequence). The germline V and J ends were trimmed by 1 base and 6 bases, with 13 bases remaining between them. The CDR3 region has the DNA TGTGCCAGTAGTATAGGAGACAGCTGGCGTCAGCCCCAGCATTTT. This codes for CASSIGDSWRQPQHF.

The CDR3 sequence: CASSQGSGGGNIQYF. CDR3 DNA: TGTGCCAGCAGCCAAGGGTCGGGCGGAGGAAACATTCAGTACTTC. The rearrangement links TRBV14 to TRBJ2-4; D possibly corresponds to TRBD2 (5 bases). The germline V gene has CDR1 SGHDN and CDR2 FVKESK. Deletions cut 1 base from V and 6 bases from J, with 13 bases between. The CDR3 contains 15 residues. Full variable domain (outside the CDR3, taken from reference TRBV14 and TRBJ2-4): EAGVTQFPSHSVIEKGQTVTLRCDPISGHDNLYWYRRVMGKEIKFLLHFVKESKQDESGMPNNRFLAERTGGTYSTLKVQPAELEDSGVYFCASSQGSGGGNIQYFGAGTRLSVL.

The chain carries TRBV6-5 and TRBJ2-1, with D perhaps matching TRBD1 (5 bases). V gave up 7 bases and J gave up 10 bases, with 11 bases separating them. The CDR3 has 11 amino acids. The V gene's germline CDR1 is MNHEY and CDR2 SVGAGI. The CDR3 here is CASTQGLEQFF. DNA of the CDR3: TGTGCCAGCACCCAGGGATTGGAGCAGTTCTTC.

The rearrangement joins TRBV9 to TRBJ2-1; 8 nucleotides line up with TRBD2. The V gene's germline CDR1 is SGDLS and CDR2 YYNGEE. V shed 0 bases, J shed 5 bases, and the junction held 7 bases outside the gene matches. CDR3 length: 16 residues. The CDR3, as DNA: TGTGCCAGCAGCGTAGTGGGCGGGAGGTCACACAATGAGCAGTTCTTC. This gives the protein CASSVVGGRSHNEQFF.

This chain uses TRBV28 with TRBJ1-2, with TRBD1 matching 7 bases. J was trimmed by 4 bases and V by 6 bases; bases with no gene match: 11. This CDR3 is built from 15 residues. Germline lookup yields CDR1 MDHEN and CDR2 SYDVKM. CDR3 sequence reads: CASSLPGQQGYGYTF. CDR3 DNA sequence: TGTGCCAGCAGCCTACCGGGACAGCAAGGCTATGGCTACACCTTC.

The CDR3 DNA is TGTGCCAGCACTACGGGACTAGCGGGGCTCTACGAGCAGTACTTC. Translating it yields CASTTGLAGLYEQYF. The chain joins TRBV7-9 to TRBJ2-7, with 13 bases lining up with TRBD2. The CDR3 is 15 residues long. Per the germline V gene, CDR1 is SEHNR and CDR2 is FQNEAQ (reference sequence). After removal of 7 bases from V and 3 bases from J, the junction contained 6 bases not matched to a gene.

The rearrangement uses TRBV7-2 and TRBJ2-6; TRBD2 is a possible D gene (5 bases). The V gene lost 5 bases and the J gene lost 0 bases, with 5 bases spanning the gap. Germline V lookup: CDR1 SGHTA, CDR2 FQGNSA. The CDR3 is 14 residues long. The CDR3 loop reads CASSRDSGANVLTF. CDR3 bases: TGTGCCAGCAGCCGGGACTCTGGGGCCAACGTCCTGACTTTC.

V is TRBV7-8 and J is TRBJ1-4; D is perhaps TRBD1 (6 bases). The CDR3 consists of 15 residues. V was shortened by 4 bases and J by 1 base, with 10 bases between the two germline ends. Germline loops: CDR1 SGHVS, CDR2 FQNEAQ. As DNA, the CDR3 is TGTGCCAGCAGCTCTAACAGGGTAACTAATGAAAAACTGTTTTTT. As protein: CASSSNRVTNEKLFF.

J is TRBJ1-2 and V is TRBV27; 7 bases line up with TRBD1. Germline V gene data show CDR1 as MNHEY and CDR2 as SMNVEV (reference sequence). The CDR3 runs to 17 residues. The V gene end was trimmed by 4 bases and the J gene end by 0 bases; junction bases not matched to a gene: 11. This chain's CDR3 is CASSSRDSDRANYGYTF. The CDR3 DNA sequence: TGTGCCAGCAGTTCCCGGGACAGTGATAGAGCTAACTATGGCTACACCTTC.

This clone was picked up a small number of times. The V and J genes are TRBV28 and TRBJ2-1; 14 bases map to TRBD2. V was clipped by 2 bases and J by 0 bases; unmatched bases: 15. The CDR3 length is 22 residues. Germline V CDR1 and CDR2: MDHEN, SYDVKM. The CDR3 sequence is CASSLPPPGLAGVGSSYNEQFF. The CDR3 DNA sequence: TGTGCCAGCAGTTTACCTCCCCCGGGACTAGCGGGAGTTGGGAGCTCCTACAATGAGCAGTTCTTC.

V is TRBV7-3 and J is TRBJ2-4; maybe TRBD1 (5 bases). The germline gives CDR1 SGHTA, CDR2 FQGTGA. The CDR3 length is 15 residues. The V and J ends lost 1 base and 3 bases respectively, with 10 bases between them. The DNA of the CDR3 is TGTGCCAGCAGCTTAAAAGGGGATGGCAAAAACATTCAGTACTTC. Translated: CASSLKGDGKNIQYF. Full variable domain (remainder filled in from reference TRBV7-3 and TRBJ2-4): GAGVSQTPSNKVTEKGKYVELRCDPISGHTALYWYRQSLGQGPEFLIYFQGTGAADDSGLPNDRFFAVRPEGSVSTLKIQRTERGDSAVYLCASSLKGDGKNIQYFGAGTRLSVL.

This clone showed up just a few times. The gene calls are TRBV27 and TRBJ2-7, with TRBD1 matching 11 bases. Germline lookup yields CDR1 MNHEY and CDR2 SMNVEV (reference sequence). The V segment lost 6 bases and the J segment 2 bases; nucleotides outside the gene matches: 9. The CDR3 loop spans 16 amino acids. This CDR3 is CASRPRPGQGAYEQYF. CDR3 DNA: TGTGCCAGCAGGCCCCGGCCGGGACAGGGGGCCTACGAGCAGTACTTC.

V is TRBV5-4 and J is TRBJ2-7, with TRBD1 identical over 9 bases. The CDR3 runs to 16 residues. The trim removed 4 bases at V and 3 bases at J, leaving 11 bases unmatched. Germline V gene data show CDR1 as SGHNT and CDR2 as YYREEE (reference sequence). The CDR3 DNA reads as TGTGCCAGCAGCCCCACAGGGGGCGAGGGCCTCTACGAGCAGTACTTC. This translates into CASSPTGGEGLYEQYF.

This chain connects TRBV6-5 to TRBJ1-1; 8 bases are shared with TRBD1. Per the germline V gene, CDR1 is MNHEY and CDR2 is SVGAGI. This CDR3 has 15 amino acids. V dropped 3 bases and J dropped 1; count of bases not matched to a gene: 4. The CDR3 is CASSYDRGPNTEAFF. CDR3 nucleotides: TGTGCCAGCAGTTATGACAGGGGCCCGAACACTGAAGCTTTCTTT.

The V gene is TRBV6-5, the J gene TRBJ2-2; 8 nucleotides match TRBD1. This CDR3 has 14 residues. After removal of 8 bases from V and 3 bases from J, the junction contained 5 bases not matched to a gene. Germline CDR1 MNHEY, CDR2 SVGAGI. The CDR3, as DNA: TGTGCCAGCGTCTACAGGGGGGACACCGGGGAGCTGTTTTTT. Translated, it gives CASVYRGDTGELFF.

This clone was observed once. V gene TRBV7-8 combines with J gene TRBJ2-1; TRBD2 aligns across 11 bases. J lost 7 bases, V lost 3 bases, and 5 bases had no gene match. Germline V gene sequence: CDR1 SGHVS, CDR2 FQNEAQ. CDR3 size: 15 residues. The CDR3 DNA reads TGTGCCAGCAGCTTTAGCGGGGGGGTGTGGAATGAGCAGTTCTTC. It yields the protein CASSFSGGVWNEQFF.

The gene calls are TRBV28 and TRBJ2-2, with TRBD1 matching over 8 bases. V dropped 6 bases and J dropped 4; count of bases not matched to a gene: 7. Germline loops: CDR1 MDHEN, CDR2 SYDVKM. CDR3 size: 15 residues. The CDR3 DNA reads TGTGCCAGCAGAAAAACCGGGACAGGCACCGGGGAGCTGTTTTTT. Translating it yields CASRKTGTGTGELFF.

The chain has TRBV29-1 and TRBJ2-1, with TRBD2 matching over 11 bases. The V gene end was trimmed by 5 bases and the J gene end by 9 bases; junction bases not matched to a gene: 12. The germline V gene has CDR1 SQVTM and CDR2 ANQGSEA. The CDR3 consists of 15 residues. The CDR3 spells CSVPGLAGPGGEQFF. In DNA, the CDR3 is TGCAGCGTTCCCGGACTAGCGGGCCCGGGGGGTGAGCAGTTCTTC.

This sequence joins TRBV24-1 and TRBJ2-2; 8 bases fit TRBD1. The V gene end was trimmed by 0 bases and the J gene end by 0 bases; junction bases not matched to a gene: 5. Per the germline V gene, CDR1 is KGHDR and CDR2 is SFDVKD. The CDR3 contains 18 residues. CDR3 DNA: TGTGCCACCAGTGATTTGGCCAGGGGGCCCGCGAACACCGGGGAGCTGTTTTTT. It encodes CATSDLARGPANTGELFF.

This clone was detected only once. This sequence joins TRBV2 and TRBJ1-2; 7 bases agree with TRBD1. The V segment lost 4 bases and the J segment 4 bases; nucleotides outside the gene matches: 6. The CDR3 is 14 residues long. Germline CDR1 and CDR2: SNHLY and FYNNEI. The CDR3: CASSGDSDTYGYTF. The CDR3 region has the DNA TGTGCCAGCAGTGGGGACAGCGATACCTATGGCTACACCTTC.

This clone was seen at least ten times. CDR3 DNA sequence: TGTGCCAGCAGCGCTGAGACAGGGGGCAGAAGAATCAGCTATGGCTACACCTTC. This sequence encodes CASSAETGGRRISYGYTF. The rearrangement links TRBV9 to TRBJ1-2, with TRBD1 identical over 10 bases. V gave up 3 bases and J gave up 4 bases; unmatched junction bases: 15. CDR3 length equals 18 residues. The V gene's germline CDR1 is SGDLS and CDR2 YYNGEE.